This T cell receptor beta chain is drawn from a study of identical twins. Study-wide findings and caveats: A partial confounding effect on zero-insertion analyses could come from invariant MAIT and iNKT cells.

One entry per CDR3 protein, called by TCRdb with MiXCR from the 5' RACE reads. The sample lists 350,000 to 400,000 distinct CDR3 sequences, roughly 10% occurring once. The CDR3 runs to 13 residues. The germline CDR1 and CDR2 sequences are LNHDA and SQIVND (reference sequence). The V end lost 6 bases, the J end lost 3 bases, and 11 bases lay between the germline ends. This clonotype was picked up a small number of times. The antigen remains unidentified. The source material was naive T cells sorted from blood. This clonotype was sampled from a woman aged 50 to 60 in good health. The chain has TRBV19 and TRBJ1-1; possible D gene TRBD1, 5 bases. The CDR3 DNA is TGTGCCAGTAGAAGATGGGGGTACACTGAAGCTTTCTTT. Its protein product is CASRRWGYTEAFF.